Presented here are 17 T cell receptor beta chains from one specimen sequenced in a study of blood T cell repertoires in COVID-19. Data came from immunoSEQ multiplex PCR; TCRdb stores just in-frame clones and leaves some out. Of some 150,000 clones listed, roughly 84% are singletons. The sequencing input was peripheral blood. The receptors were sampled from a human donor in a cohort sampled during active COVID-19.

This clone has a single count. This chain links TRBV6-2 or TRBV6-3 with TRBJ2-6; TRBD1 might be the D (5 bases). The germline V and J ends were trimmed by 6 bases and 0 bases, with 9 bases remaining between them. Germline loops: CDR1 MNHEY, CDR2 SVGEGT. The CDR3 consists of 15 residues. The CDR3 reads CASSPTDSGANVLTF. CDR3 sequence (DNA): TGTGCCAGCAGCCCGACAGACTCTGGGGCCAACGTCCTGACTTTC.

This chain joins TRBV9 and TRBJ1-1, with a possible D match to TRBD1 (6 bases). The germline CDR1 and CDR2 sequences are SGDLS and YYNGEE. V was pared by 4 bases and J by 0 bases, with 13 bases between. This CDR3 has 15 residues. This chain's CDR3 is CASSTRQDMNTEAFF. In DNA, the CDR3 is TGTGCCAGCAGCACCCGACAGGATATGAACACTGAAGCTTTCTTT.

This chain joins TRBV7-2 and TRBJ2-1; 8 bases are shared with TRBD2. V lost 5 bases to trimming and J lost 0 bases; unmatched junction nucleotides: 15. Germline V gene lookup returns CDR1 SGHTA and CDR2 FQGNSA. The CDR3 is 19 residues long. CDR3 bases: TGTGCCAGCAGCCCGCGGGGCGGGGGGCTCTCGAGCTCCTACAATGAGCAGTTCTTC. This codes for CASSPRGGGLSSSYNEQFF.

V and J are TRBV18 and TRBJ1-4, with 7 bases that match TRBD1. Germline values: CDR1 KGHSH, CDR2 LQKENI. The length of the CDR3 is 15 residues. J gave up 4 bases and V 3 bases, and 5 bases lay outside the gene matches. The CDR3 DNA is TGTGCCAGCTCACCTCGACAGGGTGATAATGAAAAACTGTTTTTT. This gives the protein CASSPRQGDNEKLFF.

The rearrangement links TRBV10-2 to TRBJ2-2, with D possibly TRBD1 on 5 matching bases. This CDR3 has 14 residues. The germline V and J ends were trimmed by 6 bases and 3 bases, with 11 bases remaining between them. The germline gives CDR1 WSHSY, CDR2 SAAADI. The DNA for the CDR3 is TGCGCCAGCAGGGGGCCCAGGGACACCGGGGAGCTGTTTTTT. Residues: CASRGPRDTGELFF.

This clone has only one observation. The chain combines TRBV30 with TRBJ1-6; 8 bases map to TRBD1. The J segment lost 0 bases and the V segment lost 4 bases, leaving 8 bases of the junction unmatched. CDR1 and CDR2 (germline): GTSNPN, SVGIG (reference sequence). The CDR3 is 17 amino acids. The CDR3 nucleotides read TGTGCCTGGAACCGGGACAGGCAGAGCTCCTATAATTCACCCCTCCACTTT. Translation gives CAWNRDRQSSYNSPLHF.

The genes are TRBV4-3 and TRBJ1-2; no reliable D call. This CDR3 has 15 amino acids. Germline-derived CDR1 and CDR2 are LGHNA and YSLEER. Trimming left V 1 base short and J 0 bases short, with 9 bases between. The CDR3 spells CASSQVGPTNYGYTF. Here the CDR3 DNA reads TGCGCCAGCAGCCAAGTCGGTCCGACTAACTATGGCTACACCTTC.

CDR3: CAISESPESYGYTF. The CDR3 DNA reads TGTGCCATCAGTGAGTCTCCAGAATCTTATGGCTACACCTTC. The chain employs TRBV10-3 and TRBJ1-2; no clear D. CDR1 is ENHRY, CDR2 SYGVKD, per germline. The germline V and J ends were trimmed by 0 bases and 5 bases, with 10 bases remaining between them. The CDR3 is made up of 14 amino acids.

V usage is TRBV5-4 and J usage is TRBJ2-1; the D is unclear. Germline CDR1 reads SGHNT; CDR2 reads YYREEE (reference sequence). V lost 0 bases, J lost 6 bases, and 13 bases lay in between. This CDR3 spans 15 amino acids. The CDR3 region has the DNA TGTGCCAGCAGCTTGGGCCAGACGCGGATCAATGAGCAGTTCTTC. Amino acid sequence: CASSLGQTRINEQFF.

This clone was picked up one time. The chain links TRBV5-1 to TRBJ2-1; D is perhaps TRBD2 (6 bases). The V and J ends lost 2 bases and 0 bases respectively, with 12 bases between them. Germline V gene lookup returns CDR1 SGHRS and CDR2 YFSETQ. The CDR3 contains 16 residues. In DNA form, the CDR3 reads TGCGCCAGCAGCTTTTCGCCGGGGGACTCCTACAATGAGCAGTTCTTC. Translating it yields CASSFSPGDSYNEQFF.

The chain combines TRBV15 with TRBJ2-7; the D gene is possibly TRBD1 (5 bases). The length of the CDR3 is 16 residues. V shed 0 bases and J shed 1 base, with 13 bases lying between them. Germline values: CDR1 LNHNV, CDR2 YYDKDF (reference sequence). The CDR3 protein is CATSREGLPGSYEQYF. In DNA, the CDR3 is TGTGCCACCAGCAGAGAGGGTCTACCAGGGTCCTACGAGCAGTACTTC. The entire variable domain, with the rest obtained from reference TRBV15 and TRBJ2-7, is as follows: DAMVIQNPRYQVTQFGKPVTLSCSQTLNHNVMYWYQQKSSQAPKLLFHYYDKDFNNEADTPDNFQSRRPNTSFCFLDIRSPGLGDTAMYLCATSREGLPGSYEQYFGPGTRLTVT.

The chain has TRBV3-1 (or the pseudogene TRBV3-2) and TRBJ2-5; D is uncertain. Looked up from germline, CDR1 is LGHDT and CDR2 is YNNKEL (reference sequence). Trimming stripped 1 base from V and 9 bases from J, with 18 bases between. The CDR3 runs to 15 residues. CDR3 amino acids: CASSQGPAVLTAQYF. In DNA form, the CDR3 reads TGTGCCAGCAGCCAAGGCCCCGCGGTACTGACGGCCCAGTACTTC.

The V call is TRBV29-1, the J call TRBJ2-1; D ambiguous. Trimming left V 7 bases short and J 4 bases short, with 8 bases between. The CDR3 runs to 11 residues. Germline CDR1 SQVTM, CDR2 ANQGSEA. DNA of the CDR3: TGCAGCGGGGGTCTGTACAATGAGCAGTTCTTC. Amino acids: CSGGLYNEQFF.

The chain employs TRBV5-5 and TRBJ1-1; TRBD1 matches 11 bases. The CDR3 has 14 residues. The J segment lost 6 bases and the V segment lost 4 bases, leaving 5 bases of the junction unmatched. Germline CDR1 is SGHKS and CDR2 is YYEKEE (reference sequence). CDR3 in DNA: TGTGCCAGCAGCACCTGGACAGGGGGCTCTGAAGCTTTCTTT. Its protein is CASSTWTGGSEAFF. The variable domain in full, completed from reference TRBV5-5 and TRBJ1-1, reads DAGVTQSPTHLIKTRGQQVTLRCSPISGHKSVSWYQQVLGQGPQFIFQYYEKEERGRGNFPDRFSARQFPNYSSELNVNALLLGDSALYLCASSTWTGGSEAFFGQGTRLTVV.

The rearrangement uses TRBV7-9 and TRBJ2-2, with TRBD1 matching over 8 bases. The CDR3 totals 15 residues. The V segment lost 1 base and the J segment 3 bases; nucleotides outside the gene matches: 1. Germline V gene lookup returns CDR1 SEHNR and CDR2 FQNEAQ (reference sequence). CDR3 sequence reads: CASSLGTGYTGELFF. The CDR3 DNA reads as TGTGCCAGCAGCTTAGGGACAGGGTACACCGGGGAGCTGTTTTTT.

This clone was recorded once. The V and J genes are TRBV5-5 and TRBJ2-2, with TRBD1 identical over 7 bases. The germline V gene encodes CDR1 SGHKS and CDR2 YYEKEE (reference sequence). This CDR3 comprises 16 residues. The J segment lost 6 bases and the V segment lost 2 bases, leaving 10 bases of the junction unmatched. The CDR3 is CASSFGPRQGAGELFF. The CDR3 DNA is TGTGCCAGCAGCTTTGGGCCGAGACAGGGCGCCGGGGAGCTGTTTTTT.

The chain recombines TRBV5-1 with TRBJ1-2; D may be TRBD1 (5 bases). The V gene lost 2 bases and the J gene lost 8 bases, with 16 bases spanning the gap. CDR1 is SGHRS and CDR2 is YFSETQ in the germline V gene. This CDR3 has 14 residues. The CDR3 nucleotides are TGCGCCAGCAGCTTTGACAGAACCCTCTCCGGCTACACCTTC. Translation: CASSFDRTLSGYTF.